This TCR beta chain originates from a study of blood T cell repertoires in COVID-19. The CDR3 runs to 16 residues. Unmatched junction bases numbered 7, after V lost 3 bases and J lost 2 bases. Germline V CDR1 and CDR2: LGHDT, YNNKEL (reference sequence). Profiled with immunoSEQ multiplex PCR; TCRdb holds only in-frame clones, not every one. The data hold a few hundred thousand clones, with about 87% observed a single time. The specimen sequenced was peripheral blood. The rearrangement links TRBV3-1 (or the pseudogene TRBV3-2) to TRBJ2-1; 7 positions agree with TRBD2. This clonotype was sampled from a man aged 55 to 70 who had recovered from COVID-19. CDR3 DNA sequence: TGTGCCAGCAGCCAGCCAGCGGGGAAGGCCTACAATGAGCAGTTCTTC. Its translation is CASSQPAGKAYNEQFF.